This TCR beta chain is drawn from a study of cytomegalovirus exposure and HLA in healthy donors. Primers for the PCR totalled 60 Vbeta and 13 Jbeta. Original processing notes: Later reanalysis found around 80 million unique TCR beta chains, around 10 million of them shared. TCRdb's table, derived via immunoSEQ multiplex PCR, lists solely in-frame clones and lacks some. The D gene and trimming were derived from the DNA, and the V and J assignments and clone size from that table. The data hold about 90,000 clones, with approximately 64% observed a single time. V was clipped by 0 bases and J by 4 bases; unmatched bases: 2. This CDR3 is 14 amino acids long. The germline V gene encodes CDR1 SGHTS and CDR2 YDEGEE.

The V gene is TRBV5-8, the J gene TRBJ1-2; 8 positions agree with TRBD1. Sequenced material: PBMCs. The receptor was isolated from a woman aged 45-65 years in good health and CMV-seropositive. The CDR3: CASSLAGGGYGYTF. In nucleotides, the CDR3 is TGTGCCAGCAGCTTGGCAGGGGGCGGCTATGGCTACACCTTC.